The 26 T cell receptor beta chains below all came from one sample that was sequenced in a study of PD-1 blockade in classical Hodgkin lymphoma. Profiling relied on immunoSEQ multiplex PCR, and the TCRdb table lists in-frame clones only, not all of them. The sample has about 93,000 clones, around four fifths seen once. The time point is: cycle 4 day 1 (C4D1), after six to seven weeks of nivolumab. The patients all showed relapse after autologous stem cell transplantation, while their brentuximab vedotin exposure varied. The sample in question was peripheral blood mononuclear cells (PBMCs), obtained before the fourth cycle of nivolumab. These receptors were obtained from a human donor with classical Hodgkin lymphoma.

This sequence joins TRBV6-5 and TRBJ2-7; D gene ambiguous. CDR1 is MNHEY, CDR2 SVGAGI, per germline. V gave up 2 bases and J gave up 0 bases, with 8 bases separating them. The CDR3 loop spans 14 amino acids. The CDR3 DNA sequence: TGTGCCAGCAGTTACGAGGTTAGCTCCTACGAGCAGTACTTC. It encodes CASSYEVSSYEQYF.

This clone occurred once. This sequence joins TRBV7-2 and TRBJ2-2; maybe TRBD1 (5 bases). This CDR3 spans 14 amino acids. Germline assignment: CDR1 SGHTA and CDR2 FQGNSA. V was trimmed by 1 base and J by 6 bases, leaving 9 bases between them. The CDR3 DNA sequence: TGTGCCAGCAGCTTAGTAAGGGGCTCCGGGGAGCTGTTTTTT. Protein: CASSLVRGSGELFF.

This clone was recorded only once. The CDR3 region has the DNA TGTGCCAGCGATACCGAACAGCTAAATTCACCCCTCCACTTT. Translating it yields CASDTEQLNSPLHF. V usage is TRBV6-6 and J usage is TRBJ1-6; D gene ambiguous. The germline V gene has CDR1 MNHNY and CDR2 SVGAGI (reference sequence). The V end was cut by 8 bases, the J end by 7 bases, with 15 bases between. The CDR3 totals 14 residues.

V usage is TRBV5-6 and J usage is TRBJ2-2; TRBD1 is a possible D gene (5 bases). With 0 bases removed from V and 0 bases from J, the gap between germline ends came to 12 bases. The CDR3 spans 17 residues. Germline loops: CDR1 SGHDT, CDR2 YYEEEE. CDR3 in DNA: TGTGCCAGCAGCTTGGGTTCGGCAGGGCCGAACACCGGGGAGCTGTTTTTT. Residues: CASSLGSAGPNTGELFF.

The V gene is TRBV10-3, the J gene TRBJ2-5; no reliable D call. Trimming took off 3 bases at V and 4 bases at J, with 9 bases between the two ends. Germline CDR1 ENHRY, CDR2 SYGVKD. The CDR3 length is 13 residues. CDR3 coding DNA: TGTGCCATCAGTGAAAGGGTTCGAGAGACCCAGTACTTC. Protein: CAISERVRETQYF.

The gene calls are TRBV5-4 and TRBJ2-5; D not resolved. The CDR3 runs 15 residues. V lost 4 bases to trimming and J lost 2 bases, with 15 bases between them. From germline, CDR1 is SGHNT and CDR2 YYREEE (reference sequence). CDR3 loop: CASSPGLLGQETQYF. As DNA, the CDR3 is TGTGCCAGCAGCCCCGGGCTCCTAGGACAAGAGACCCAGTACTTC.

This chain links TRBV4-2 with TRBJ2-3, with 11 bases that match TRBD2. CDR1 LGHNA and CDR2 YNFKEQ come from the germline V gene. The CDR3 totals 18 residues. V dropped 1 base and J dropped 7; count of bases not matched to a gene: 13. The CDR3 DNA is TGTGCCAGCAGCCAAGTTCCTAGGCCTAGCGGGAGGCCAAATACGCAGTATTTT. The encoded protein is CASSQVPRPSGRPNTQYF.

This chain uses TRBV4-2 with TRBJ1-1; 7 nucleotides agree with TRBD1. The ends lost 1 base at V and 0 bases at J; junction bases unmatched: 2. The germline CDR1 and CDR2 sequences are LGHNA and YNFKEQ. This CDR3 contains 15 residues. CDR3 sequence reads: CASSQGGQMNTEAFF. DNA of the CDR3: TGTGCCAGCAGCCAAGGGGGACAGATGAACACTGAAGCTTTCTTT.

CDR3 region: CASSLSGQGQFF. The CDR3 bases are TGTGCCAGCAGTCTCTCGGGTCAAGGGCAGTTCTTC. The chain links TRBV6-5 to TRBJ2-1; D unresolved. The CDR3 consists of 12 residues. CDR1 and CDR2 (germline): MNHEY, SVGAGI. V was trimmed by 5 bases and J by 12 bases, leaving 14 bases between them.

The V call is TRBV2, the J call TRBJ1-5; tentatively, D is TRBD1 (5 bases). V was clipped by 2 bases and J by 0 bases, with 8 bases between them. The germline V gene encodes CDR1 SNHLY and CDR2 FYNNEI. CDR3 length equals 15 residues. The DNA of the CDR3 is TGTGCCAGCAGTGAAAGTGACAGTAGCAATCAGCCCCAGCATTTT. Its protein is CASSESDSSNQPQHF.

V usage is TRBV2 and J usage is TRBJ1-5; D is uncertain. The germline CDR1 and CDR2 sequences are SNHLY and FYNNEI. This CDR3 has 13 residues. Trimming shortened V by 6 bases and J by 5 bases, and 11 bases separated the two germline ends. The CDR3 protein is CASRTMQDQPQHF. The CDR3 coding sequence is TGTGCCAGCAGGACCATGCAAGATCAGCCCCAGCATTTT.

In its sample, this clone was seen a few times. The J gene is TRBJ2-4, the V gene TRBV12-5; 7 nucleotides match TRBD1. The germline V gene has CDR1 LGHNT and CDR2 FRNRAP. V dropped 1 base and J dropped 6; count of bases not matched to a gene: 9. The CDR3 runs to 16 residues. The CDR3 coding sequence is TGTGCTAGTGGTTTGGCCCTGACAGGGTATAGAAACATTCAGTACTTC. It is translated as CASGLALTGYRNIQYF. The complete variable domain, with remaining parts taken from reference TRBV12-5 and TRBJ2-4, reads DARVTQTPRHKVTEMGQEVTMRCQPILGHNTVFWYRQTMMQGLELLAYFRNRAPLDDSGMPKDRFSAEMPDATLATLKIQPSEPRDSAVYFCASGLALTGYRNIQYFGAGTRLSVL.

V is TRBV27 and J is TRBJ2-3; D unclear. The CDR3 loop spans 12 amino acids. The germline gives CDR1 MNHEY, CDR2 SMNVEV (reference sequence). The V gene lost 6 bases and the J gene lost 6 bases, with 10 bases spanning the gap. CDR3 sequence reads: CASSRSRDTQYF. CDR3 nucleotides: TGTGCCAGCAGCCGGTCCCGTGATACGCAGTATTTT.

The gene calls are TRBV6-5 and TRBJ2-5, with a tentative D call TRBD1 (6 bases). The CDR3 spans 16 residues. Trimming took off 4 bases at V and 3 bases at J, with 18 bases between the two ends. The germline CDR1 and CDR2 sequences are MNHEY and SVGAGI. The CDR3: CASSWTAPGRKETQYF. For the CDR3, the DNA is TGTGCCAGCAGTTGGACAGCCCCGGGACGTAAAGAGACCCAGTACTTC.

The J gene is TRBJ1-2, the V gene TRBV4-1; tentative D call: TRBD1 (5 bases). The CDR3 is 14 amino acids. Germline CDR1 MGHRA, CDR2 YSYEKL. V was trimmed by 3 bases and J by 8 bases, leaving 16 bases between them. Here the CDR3 DNA reads TGCGCCAGCAGCCAGGGGGAGGGGTCGGGCGGCTACACCTTC. Translation gives CASSQGEGSGGYTF.

The V gene is TRBV25-1, the J gene TRBJ2-7; 11 nucleotides align to TRBD2. CDR3 length: 14 residues. CDR1 MGHDK and CDR2 SYGVNS come from the germline V gene. J gave up 3 bases and V 6 bases, and 4 bases lay outside the gene matches. The CDR3 here is CASRASGRNYEQYF. CDR3 nucleotide sequence: TGTGCCAGCAGAGCTAGCGGGAGGAACTACGAGCAGTACTTC.

V is TRBV7-9 and J is TRBJ1-1; D perhaps matches TRBD1 (6 bases). V lost 2 bases and J lost 8, with 24 bases in between. The germline V gene encodes CDR1 SEHNR and CDR2 FQNEAQ (reference sequence). The CDR3 is made up of 17 amino acids. The CDR3 loop reads CASSLNPGSRGQREAFF. The CDR3 DNA sequence: TGTGCCAGCAGCTTAAATCCGGGGTCCAGGGGACAACGGGAAGCTTTCTTT.

The rearrangement uses TRBV27 and TRBJ2-7, with a tentative D call TRBD1 (5 bases). CDR1 is MNHEY and CDR2 is SMNVEV in the germline V gene (reference sequence). The CDR3 has 14 amino acids. Trimming cost V 2 bases and J 6 bases, with 14 bases left between them. DNA of the CDR3: TGTGCCAGCAGTTTAAGGCTCAAAAGGGGCGAGCAGTACTTC. Translation: CASSLRLKRGEQYF.

This clone appeared a few times. The junction differs from germline at one of its ends, possibly a read error. The chain employs TRBV5-6 and TRBJ1-2; 7 nucleotides agree with TRBD1. Germline CDR1 and CDR2: SGHDT and YYEEEE. This CDR3 spans 11 amino acids. The CDR3, as DNA: TGTGCCAGCAGCCGGACAGGCGGAGCGTACTTC. It codes for CASSRTGGAYF.

V usage is TRBV5-1 and J usage is TRBJ1-2, with TRBD1 matching 9 bases. V dropped 4 bases and J dropped 0; count of bases not matched to a gene: 10. CDR1 is SGHRS, CDR2 YFSETQ, per germline. This CDR3 has 17 amino acids. CDR3 sequence (DNA): TGCGCCAGCAGCGAGCGGACAGGGGCGTTAGCTAACTATGGCTACACCTTC. It is translated as CASSERTGALANYGYTF.

The chain uses TRBV5-1 and TRBJ1-6, with D possibly matching TRBD1 (5 bases). Trimming left V 5 bases short and J 0 bases short, with 15 bases between. CDR3 length: 17 amino acids. Germline assignment: CDR1 SGHRS and CDR2 YFSETQ. CDR3 coding DNA: TGCGCCAGCAGTAACGGGATCGGGGGCTCCTATAATTCACCCCTCCACTTT. Residues: CASSNGIGGSYNSPLHF.

This clone showed up just a few times. The rearrangement uses TRBV19 and TRBJ1-3; no firm D call. The CDR3 runs 15 residues. Germline V lookup: CDR1 LNHDA, CDR2 SQIVND (reference sequence). V lost 4 bases and J lost 0, with 10 bases in between. CDR3 sequence: CASSRGENSGNTIYF. The DNA for the CDR3 is TGTGCCAGTAGTAGGGGAGAGAACTCTGGAAACACCATATATTTT.

J is TRBJ1-5 and V is TRBV5-5; the D is unclear. Germline V gene sequence: CDR1 SGHKS, CDR2 YYEKEE (reference sequence). V lost 4 bases, J lost 0 bases, and 11 bases lay in between. This CDR3 is built from 15 residues. The CDR3 region has the DNA TGTGCCAGCAGCGATGAGGCTTATAGCAATCAGCCCCAGCATTTT. This codes for CASSDEAYSNQPQHF.

The rearrangement uses TRBV11-3 and TRBJ1-6; the D is unclear. Trimming removed 5 bases from V and 4 bases from J, with 6 bases in between. The germline V gene encodes CDR1 SGHNT and CDR2 YENEEA. The CDR3 contains 13 residues. The CDR3 bases are TGTGCCAGCAGCGAAACTTATAATTCACCCCTCCACTTT. It yields the protein CASSETYNSPLHF.

V usage is TRBV7-9 and J usage is TRBJ2-1, with TRBD2 matching over 8 bases. V shed 5 bases, J shed 3 bases, and the junction held 9 bases outside the gene matches. Germline CDR1 and CDR2: SEHNR and FQNEAQ (reference sequence). The CDR3 covers 16 residues. In DNA form, the CDR3 reads TGTGCCAGCAGCCCATCCGGACTAGCTAGCTACAATGAGCAGTTCTTC. Residues: CASSPSGLASYNEQFF.

The rearrangement joins TRBV15 to TRBJ1-4; perhaps TRBD1 as D (5 bases). CDR1 is LNHNV and CDR2 is YYDKDF in the germline V gene (reference sequence). V lost 4 bases and J 8 bases, leaving 20 bases between the germline ends. This CDR3 contains 16 residues. CDR3 DNA sequence: TGTGCCACCAGCATGATGGAAAGGAGGGGTAGGGAAAAACTGTTTTTT. Its translation: CATSMMERRGREKLFF.